The 11 T cell receptor beta chains given below trace back to one sample, sequenced in a study of T-cell memory formation after mild COVID-19. TCRdb itself ran the 5' RACE reads through MiXCR, one entry per CDR3 protein. The sample lists 250,000 to 350,000 distinct CDR3 sequences, roughly 15% seen once, with more than 20% in the top ten. Sequenced material: PBMCs or a T cell subset sorted from them (not recorded which). These receptors originate from a man between 18 and 35 years old who had mild COVID-19 (a few samples of this study predate the infection). Cell type and time point are not known.

This clonotype turned up a few times. The chain recombines TRBV7-7 with TRBJ2-7; the match to TRBD2 covers 8 bases. Germline values: CDR1 SSHAT, CDR2 FNYEAQ (reference sequence). The CDR3 sequence is 15 residues long. The V segment lost 5 bases and the J segment 4 bases; nucleotides outside the gene matches: 10. The CDR3 region has the DNA TGTGCCAGCAGCCCCGATGGACTAGCCGGTTACGAGCAGTACTTC. This gives the protein CASSPDGLAGYEQYF. Together with reference TRBV7-7 and TRBJ2-7, the CDR3 gives the full variable domain: GAGVSQSPRYKVTKRGQDVTLRCDPISSHATLYWYQQALGQGPEFLTYFNYEAQPDKSGLPSDRFSAERPEGSISTLTIQRTEQRDSAMYRCASSPDGLAGYEQYFGPGTRLTVT.

The rearrangement uses TRBV5-1 and TRBJ2-5, with 7 bases lining up with TRBD1. From germline, CDR1 is SGHRS and CDR2 YFSETQ. There are 13 residues in the CDR3. J lost 2 bases, V lost 5 bases, and 3 bases had no gene match. CDR3 amino acids: CASRGTEQETQYF. Written as DNA, the CDR3 is TGCGCCAGCAGGGGGACAGAGCAAGAGACCCAGTACTTC.

V gene TRBV12-3 or TRBV12-4 combines with J gene TRBJ1-4; perhaps TRBD1 as D (6 bases). The V end was cut by 6 bases, the J end by 8 bases, with 13 bases between. This CDR3 has 13 amino acids. The CDR3 DNA reads TGTGCCAGCAGGACGGGGGCCGTCGAAAAACTGTTTTTT. Amino acid sequence: CASRTGAVEKLFF.

This chain connects TRBV20-1 to TRBJ2-3; 8 nucleotides align to TRBD2. The length of the CDR3 is 14 residues. The V segment lost 5 bases and the J segment 7 bases; nucleotides outside the gene matches: 11. The germline V gene has CDR1 DFQATT and CDR2 SNEGSKA (reference sequence). The CDR3 spells CSAGPGGGMYTQYF. CDR3 nucleotide sequence: TGCAGTGCTGGGCCCGGGGGGGGCATGTATACGCAGTATTTT.

The chain has TRBV29-1 and TRBJ1-1, with TRBD1 as a possible D gene (5 bases). Trimming pared 7 bases from V and 4 bases from J, leaving 19 bases between. Germline assignment: CDR1 SQVTM and CDR2 ANQGSEA. The CDR3 length is 14 residues. The CDR3 sequence is CSAYEGFGFTEAFF. The CDR3 region has the DNA TGCAGCGCCTACGAGGGGTTCGGATTCACTGAAGCTTTCTTT.

The CDR3 DNA sequence: TGTGCCAGCAGTGCGGGGACAGGGGGCCGTCAGCCCCAGCATTTT. It yields the protein CASSAGTGGRQPQHF. J is TRBJ1-5 and V is TRBV2, with 12 bases identical to TRBD1. The CDR3 length is 15 residues. The V segment lost 4 bases and the J segment 6 bases; nucleotides outside the gene matches: 4. Per germline, CDR1 SNHLY and CDR2 FYNNEI.

The chain joins TRBV28 to TRBJ2-7, with D unresolved. The germline V gene encodes CDR1 MDHEN and CDR2 SYDVKM. The CDR3 is 14 residues long. The V end lost 5 bases, the J end lost 2 bases, and 13 bases lay between the germline ends. CDR3 sequence (DNA): TGTGCCAGCAGTCCGCCACTTGCACCCTACGAGCAGTACGTC. Residues: CASSPPLAPYEQYV.

J is TRBJ1-6 and V is TRBV12-3 or TRBV12-4; D gene unclear. Trimming stripped 5 bases from V and 0 bases from J, with 5 bases between. The CDR3 totals 14 residues. The DNA for the CDR3 is TGTGCCAGCAGTGTGTACTCCTATAATTCACCCCTCCACTTT. Translated: CASSVYSYNSPLHF.

V gene TRBV6-2 or TRBV6-3 combines with J gene TRBJ2-7; D is perhaps TRBD2 (6 bases). Trimming took off 6 bases at V and 1 base at J, with 13 bases between the two ends. The CDR3 is made up of 14 amino acids. The germline V gene has CDR1 MNHEY and CDR2 SVGEGT. CDR3 in amino acids: CASSTDSGSYEQYV. DNA of the CDR3: TGTGCCAGCAGCACAGACAGCGGGTCCTACGAGCAGTACGTC.

This clonotype turned up a few times. The V and J genes are TRBV20-1 and TRBJ2-3, with 7 bases aligning to TRBD2. Germline V CDR1 and CDR2: DFQATT, SNEGSKA (reference sequence). The CDR3 contains 15 residues. V lost 6 bases to trimming and J lost 3 bases; unmatched junction nucleotides: 12. CDR3 amino acids: CSATALAVLTDTQYF. The CDR3 DNA is TGCAGTGCCACGGCTCTAGCGGTGTTAACAGATACGCAGTATTTT.

This clonotype was seen more than once but under ten times. The chain uses TRBV7-2 and TRBJ2-1; D assignment may be TRBD1 or TRBD2 (7 bases each). The CDR3 contains 14 residues. Germline V gene lookup returns CDR1 SGHTA and CDR2 FQGNSA. Between the trimmed V and J ends, which lost 3 bases and 7 bases, there was a span of 13 bases. CDR3 residues: CASSFRQGGNEQFF. The CDR3 DNA sequence: TGTGCCAGCAGCTTCAGACAGGGAGGGAATGAGCAGTTCTTC.